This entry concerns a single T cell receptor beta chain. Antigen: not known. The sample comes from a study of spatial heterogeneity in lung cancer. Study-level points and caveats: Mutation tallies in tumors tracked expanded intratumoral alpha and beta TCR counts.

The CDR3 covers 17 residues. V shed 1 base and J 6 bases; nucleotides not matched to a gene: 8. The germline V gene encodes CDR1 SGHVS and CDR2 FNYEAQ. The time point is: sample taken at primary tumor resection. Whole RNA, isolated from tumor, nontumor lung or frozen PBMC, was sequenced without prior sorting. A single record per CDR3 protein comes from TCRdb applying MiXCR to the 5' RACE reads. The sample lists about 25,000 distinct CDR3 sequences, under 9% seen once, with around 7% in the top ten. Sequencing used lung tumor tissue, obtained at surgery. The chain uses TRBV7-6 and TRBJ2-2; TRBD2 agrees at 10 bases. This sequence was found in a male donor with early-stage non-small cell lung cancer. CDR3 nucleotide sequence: TGTGCCAGCAGCTTAGTGATAGCGGGAGGAAACGCCGGGGAGCTGTTTTTT. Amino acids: CASSLVIAGGNAGELFF.